These T cell receptor beta chains were read from a single sample in a study of long-term antiretroviral therapy in people with HIV. TCRdb's table, derived via immunoSEQ multiplex PCR, lists solely in-frame clones and lacks some. The sample holds just over 20,000 clones, almost 85% seen once. The specimen comprised unsorted PBMCs, sampled 0.5 years after starting antiretroviral therapy. The receptor source for this set is a man between 18 and 29 years old with HIV. CDR3s include the opening cysteine and the closing phenylalanine or tryptophan. D genes are given only for firm matches. Some rows have no size entry. The others give once, few or many, or a class for an expanded clone.

clone size	D gene	V gene	J gene	CDR3 protein	CDR3 DNA
.	.	TRBV4-1	TRBJ2-5	CASSSNLYSEEETQYF	TGCGCCAGCAGCTCCAACTTATATTCCGAGGAGGAGACCCAGTACTTC
.	.	TRBV14	TRBJ2-1	CASSQDRAARFSEQFF	TGTGCCAGCAGCCAAGATCGGGCCGCTAGATTCAGTGAGCAGTTCTTC
.	.	TRBV7-9	TRBJ2-3	CASTEQYF	TGTGCCAGCACCGAGCAGTATTTT
.	.	TRBV7-3	TRBJ1-3	CARSDRTVNTIYF	TGTGCCAGGTCCGACCGGACAGTCAACACCATATATTTT
.	.	TRBV19	TRBJ1-5	CASSMAPYSNQPQHF	TGTGCCAGTAGTATGGCTCCATATAGCAATCAGCCCCAGCATTTT
.	.	TRBV7-2	TRBJ2-1	CASSYRLGGNEQFF	TGTGCCAGCAGCTATAGACTGGGAGGCAATGAGCAGTTCTTC
.	.	TRBV6-5	TRBJ1-5	CASRQDYSNQPQHF	TGTGCCAGCAGGCAGGATTATAGCAATCAGCCCCAGCATTTT
.	TRBD2	TRBV4-1	TRBJ2-3	CASSQERPRELRTDTQYF	TGCGCCAGCAGCCAAGAACGCCCGCGGGAGTTGAGGACAGATACGCAGTATTTT
.	.	TRBV4-3	TRBJ2-1	CASSSHHNEQFF	TGCGCCAGCAGCTCCCATCACAATGAGCAGTTCTTC
.	.	TRBV13	TRBJ2-7	CASSFGQVRGEQYF	TGTGCCAGCAGCTTTGGACAGGTCCGGGGGGAGCAGTACTTC
few	TRBD1	TRBV2	TRBJ2-7	CASIYPGGSYEQYF	TGTGCCAGCATATATCCAGGGGGCTCCTACGAGCAGTACTTC
.	TRBD1	TRBV4-1	TRBJ2-5	CASSHPGQETNRETQYF	TGCGCCAGCAGCCACCCGGGACAGGAGACTAACAGAGAGACCCAGTACTTC
.	TRBD1	TRBV5-4	TRBJ2-1	CASSLGQGAYEQFF	TGTGCCAGCAGCTTGGGACAGGGGGCCTATGAGCAGTTCTTC
once	TRBD1	TRBV5-4	TRBJ1-1	CASSSPAGQAGAFF	TGTGCCAGCAGCTCTCCAGCAGGACAGGCTGGGGCTTTCTTT
.	.	TRBV4-1	TRBJ2-7	CASSQDRGYLSEQYF	TGCGCCAGCAGCCAAGATAGGGGATATCTGTCCGAGCAGTACTTC
.	.	TRBV5-8	TRBJ1-5	CASSPAIGDANQPQHF	TGTGCCAGCAGCCCGGCAATTGGGGACGCCAATCAGCCCCAGCATTTT
.	TRBD1	TRBV4-1	TRBJ1-5	CASSRTQGEQPQHF	TGCGCCAGCAGCCGTACTCAGGGGGAACAGCCCCAGCATTTT
.	TRBD2	TRBV30	TRBJ2-2	CAWNAGGTTGELFF	TGTGCCTGGAATGCGGGGGGCACCACCGGGGAGCTGTTTTTT
.	.	TRBV18	TRBJ2-7	CASSPRSSGVNEQYF	TGTGCCAGCTCACCTAGGTCGTCTGGGGTCAACGAGCAGTACTTC
.	.	TRBV28	TRBJ2-7	CASSFQGQHEQYF	TGTGCCAGCAGTTTCCAGGGGCAACACGAGCAGTACTTC
.	.	TRBV15	TRBJ1-5	CATSRVSNQPQHF	TGTGCCACCAGCAGAGTTAGCAATCAGCCCCAGCATTTT
few	.	TRBV5-4	TRBJ2-7	CASSLSLTYEQYF	TGTGCCAGCAGCTTGTCCCTCACCTACGAGCAGTACTTC
once	.	TRBV5-4	TRBJ2-7	CASSLTGELGEQYF	TGTGCCAGCAGCTTAACGGGAGAGCTGGGGGAGCAGTACTTC
once	TRBD1	TRBV2	TRBJ1-1	CASSESARGVTEAFF	TGTGCCAGCAGTGAATCCGCCAGGGGGGTCACTGAAGCTTTCTTT
.	.	TRBV19	TRBJ1-3	CASGGGASGNTIYF	TGTGCCAGTGGCGGTGGGGCAAGTGGAAACACCATATATTTT
.	.	TRBV9	TRBJ1-4	CASSVGQGGEKLFF	TGTGCCAGCAGCGTAGGCCAGGGTGGGGAAAAACTGTTTTTT
.	.	TRBV18	TRBJ1-1	CATYGGIRWTEAFF	TGTGCCACCTACGGGGGGATCAGATGGACTGAAGCTTTCTTT
.	TRBD1	TRBV27	TRBJ1-2	CASLLQGVSGYTF	TGTGCCAGCCTCTTACAGGGGGTGAGTGGCTACACCTTC
few	.	TRBV4-2	TRBJ2-7	CASRLRPHYEQYF	TGTGCCAGCAGACTTAGACCCCACTACGAGCAGTACTTC
.	TRBD2	TRBV6-6	TRBJ2-5	CASTLDWAGGRETQYF	TGTGCCAGCACCCTTGACTGGGCGGGAGGTCGAGAGACCCAGTACTTC
once	.	TRBV4-2	TRBJ2-3	CASSPRGTSTDTQYF	TGTGCCAGCAGCCCCCGGGGTACAAGCACAGATACGCAGTATTTT
.	TRBD2	TRBV4-2	TRBJ2-7	CASSHGTSGGLGYEQYF	TGTGCCAGCAGCCATGGGACTAGCGGGGGTCTGGGCTACGAGCAGTACTTC
.	TRBD1	TRBV12-5	TRBJ1-1	CASGLVLGQGVRTEAFF	TGTGCTAGTGGTTTGGTACTGGGACAGGGGGTTCGGACTGAAGCTTTCTTT
.	.	TRBV6-1	TRBJ1-4	CASTTTLRGDEKLFF	TGTGCCAGCACCACGACCCTCAGGGGAGATGAAAAACTGTTTTTT
once	.	TRBV7-9	TRBJ1-1	CASSLETYRENTEAFF	TGTGCCAGCAGCTTAGAGACTTACAGAGAGAACACTGAAGCTTTCTTT
.	.	TRBV5-6	TRBJ2-5	CASSLRGGETQYF	TGTGCCAGCAGCTTAAGGGGGGGGGAGACCCAGTACTTC
.	.	TRBV9	TRBJ2-3	CASSVQAGAYTDTQYF	TGTGCCAGCAGCGTTCAGGCGGGGGCCTACACAGATACGCAGTATTTT
.	TRBD1	TRBV5-6	TRBJ2-2	CASSLSGTGAFTGELFF	TGTGCCAGCAGCTTGTCCGGGACAGGGGCTTTCACCGGGGAGCTGTTTTTT
.	.	TRBV29-1	TRBJ2-6	CSVTGSGANVLTF	TGCAGCGTTACAGGTTCCGGGGCCAACGTCCTGACTTTC
once	TRBD1	TRBV6-6	TRBJ1-2	CAITGQGGYGYTF	TGTGCCATCACCGGACAGGGAGGCTATGGCTACACCTTC
few	.	TRBV28	TRBJ1-5	CAVGNQPQHF	TGTGCGGTTGGCAATCAGCCCCAGCATTTT
.	TRBD1	TRBV18	TRBJ2-1	CASSPTVDRGYNEQFF	TGTGCCAGCTCACCGACAGTGGACAGGGGATACAATGAGCAGTTCTTC
.	TRBD2	TRBV7-3	TRBJ2-7	CASSPTAGVLYEQYF	TGTGCCAGCAGCCCTACAGCGGGAGTATTATACGAGCAGTACTTC
few	.	TRBV28	TRBJ2-2	CASKTGQTGTGELFF	TGTGCCAGCAAGACTGGCCAGACAGGTACCGGGGAGCTGTTTTTT
.	.	TRBV7-2	TRBJ1-6	CASSLAAGGYNSPLHF	TGTGCCAGCAGCTTAGCCGCGGGGGGATATAATTCACCCCTCCACTTT
.	.	TRBV5-5	TRBJ1-5	CASSLEPGGPQPQHF	TGTGCCAGCAGCTTGGAGCCAGGAGGTCCTCAGCCCCAGCATTTT
.	.	TRBV7-6	TRBJ2-3	CASGKLRGASTDTQYF	TGTGCCAGCGGCAAACTACGTGGGGCTAGCACAGATACGCAGTATTTT
once	TRBD1	TRBV9	TRBJ1-1	CASSTGGGTEAFF	TGTGCCAGCTCAACAGGGGGAGGGACTGAAGCTTTCTTT
.	.	TRBV7-2	TRBJ1-2	CASSRTALTSNYGYTF	TGTGCCAGCAGCCGGACAGCACTCACCTCTAACTATGGCTACACCTTC
.	.	TRBV29-1	TRBJ1-1	CSVDHGQVTAGVAFF	TGCAGCGTTGACCATGGGCAGGTGACCGCGGGGGTCGCTTTCTTT